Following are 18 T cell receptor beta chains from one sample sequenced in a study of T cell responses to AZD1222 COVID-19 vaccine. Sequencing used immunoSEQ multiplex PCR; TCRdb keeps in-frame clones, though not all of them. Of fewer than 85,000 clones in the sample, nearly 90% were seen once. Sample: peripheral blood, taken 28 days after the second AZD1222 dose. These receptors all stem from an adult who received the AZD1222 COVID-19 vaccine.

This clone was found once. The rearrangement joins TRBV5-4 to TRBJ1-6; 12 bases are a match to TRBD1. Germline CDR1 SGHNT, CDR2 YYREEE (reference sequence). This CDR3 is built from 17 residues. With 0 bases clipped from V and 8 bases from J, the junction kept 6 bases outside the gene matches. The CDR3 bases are TGTGCCAGCAGCTTGGCGGGACAGGGGGCTGTGTATTCACCCCTCCACTTT. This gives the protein CASSLAGQGAVYSPLHF.

The CDR3 DNA reads TGTGCCAGTAGAGTACAGGACGCAACTAATGAAAAACTGTTTTTT. As protein: CASRVQDATNEKLFF. The chain links TRBV19 to TRBJ1-4; D may be TRBD1 (5 bases). Germline V gene sequence: CDR1 LNHDA, CDR2 SQIVND (reference sequence). The CDR3 is 15 amino acids. With 6 bases removed from V and 0 bases from J, the gap between germline ends came to 11 bases.

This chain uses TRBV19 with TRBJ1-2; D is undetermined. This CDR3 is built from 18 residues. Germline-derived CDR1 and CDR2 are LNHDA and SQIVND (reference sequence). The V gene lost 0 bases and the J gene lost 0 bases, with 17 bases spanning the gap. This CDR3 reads CASSIDQGPGGANYGYTF. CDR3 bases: TGTGCCAGTAGTATAGACCAAGGGCCAGGCGGAGCTAACTATGGCTACACCTTC.

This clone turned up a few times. The CDR3 region has the DNA TGTGCCAGCAGTGAATCGCATGGGACAGGGGAAGCTTTCTTT. This codes for CASSESHGTGEAFF. V is TRBV25-1 and J is TRBJ1-1, with 9 bases fitting TRBD1. J gave up 8 bases and V 1 base, and 5 bases lay outside the gene matches. The CDR3 totals 14 residues. Looked up from germline, CDR1 is MGHDK and CDR2 is SYGVNS.

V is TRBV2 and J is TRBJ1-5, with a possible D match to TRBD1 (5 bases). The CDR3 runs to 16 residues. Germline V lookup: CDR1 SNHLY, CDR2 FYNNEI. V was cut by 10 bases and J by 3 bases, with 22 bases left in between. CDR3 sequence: CAKQYPGTGANQPQHF. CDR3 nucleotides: TGTGCCAAGCAGTACCCGGGGACGGGTGCCAATCAGCCCCAGCATTTT.

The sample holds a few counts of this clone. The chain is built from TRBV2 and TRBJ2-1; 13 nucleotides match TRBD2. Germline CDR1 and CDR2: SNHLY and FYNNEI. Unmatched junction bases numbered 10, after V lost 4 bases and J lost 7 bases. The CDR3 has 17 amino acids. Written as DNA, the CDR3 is TGTGCCAGCAGTGTTCTGCCGGGACTAGCGGGACCTAATGAGCAGTTCTTC. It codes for CASSVLPGLAGPNEQFF. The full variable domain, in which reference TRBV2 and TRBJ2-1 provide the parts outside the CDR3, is EPEVTQTPSHQVTQMGQEVILRCVPISNHLYFYWYRQILGQKVEFLVSFYNNEISEKSEIFDDQFSVERPDGSNFTLKIRSTKLEDSAMYFCASSVLPGLAGPNEQFFGPGTRLTVL.

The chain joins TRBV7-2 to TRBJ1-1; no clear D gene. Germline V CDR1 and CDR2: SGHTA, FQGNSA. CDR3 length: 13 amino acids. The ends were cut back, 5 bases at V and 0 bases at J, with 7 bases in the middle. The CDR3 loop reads CASSPEVNTEAFF. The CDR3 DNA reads TGTGCCAGCAGCCCCGAGGTGAACACTGAAGCTTTCTTT.

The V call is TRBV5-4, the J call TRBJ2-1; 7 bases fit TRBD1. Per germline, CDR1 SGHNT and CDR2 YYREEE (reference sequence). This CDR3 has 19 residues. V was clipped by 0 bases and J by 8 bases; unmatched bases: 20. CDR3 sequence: CASSLAVRRDSLQADEQFF. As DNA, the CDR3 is TGTGCCAGCAGCTTGGCCGTGCGTCGGGACAGCCTCCAAGCCGATGAGCAGTTCTTC.

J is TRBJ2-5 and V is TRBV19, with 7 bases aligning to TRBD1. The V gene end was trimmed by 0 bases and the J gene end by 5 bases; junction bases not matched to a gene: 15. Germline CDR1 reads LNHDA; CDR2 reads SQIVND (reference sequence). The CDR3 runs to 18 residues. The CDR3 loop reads CASSIDRSVAGGSETQYF. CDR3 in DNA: TGTGCCAGTAGTATAGATCGTTCGGTGGCAGGGGGTTCGGAGACCCAGTACTTC.

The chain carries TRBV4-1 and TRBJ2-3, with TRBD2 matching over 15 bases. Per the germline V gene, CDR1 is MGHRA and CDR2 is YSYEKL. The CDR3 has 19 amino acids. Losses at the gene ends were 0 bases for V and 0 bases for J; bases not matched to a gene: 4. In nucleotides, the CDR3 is TGCGCCAGCAGCCAAGAACCGGGACTAGCGGGAGGAAGCACAGATACGCAGTATTTT. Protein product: CASSQEPGLAGGSTDTQYF.

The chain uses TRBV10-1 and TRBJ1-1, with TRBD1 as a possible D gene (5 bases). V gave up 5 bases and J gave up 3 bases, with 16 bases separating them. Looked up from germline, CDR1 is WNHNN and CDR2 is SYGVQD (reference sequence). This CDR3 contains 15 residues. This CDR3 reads CASSQSPTQDTEAFF. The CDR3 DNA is TGCGCCAGCAGTCAGAGCCCAACACAGGACACTGAAGCTTTCTTT.

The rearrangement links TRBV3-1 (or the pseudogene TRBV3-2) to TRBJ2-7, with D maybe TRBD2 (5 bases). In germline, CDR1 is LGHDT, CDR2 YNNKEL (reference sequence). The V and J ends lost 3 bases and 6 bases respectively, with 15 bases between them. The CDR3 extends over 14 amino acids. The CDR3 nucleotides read TGTGCCAGCAGCCATTCCGGCCTAGCTCGCGAGCAGTACTTC. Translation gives CASSHSGLAREQYF.

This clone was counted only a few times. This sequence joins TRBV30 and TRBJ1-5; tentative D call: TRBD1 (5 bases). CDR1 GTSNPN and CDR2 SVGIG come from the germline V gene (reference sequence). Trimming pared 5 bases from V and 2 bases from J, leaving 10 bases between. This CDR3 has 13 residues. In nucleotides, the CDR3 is TGTGCCTGGGGGGGTAATGGCAATCAGCCCCAGCATTTT. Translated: CAWGGNGNQPQHF.

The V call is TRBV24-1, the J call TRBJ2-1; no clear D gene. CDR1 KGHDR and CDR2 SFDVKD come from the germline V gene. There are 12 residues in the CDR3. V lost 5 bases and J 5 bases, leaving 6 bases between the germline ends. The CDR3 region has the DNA TGTGCCACCAGTGCTGCGGACAATGAGCAGTTCTTC. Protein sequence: CATSAADNEQFF.

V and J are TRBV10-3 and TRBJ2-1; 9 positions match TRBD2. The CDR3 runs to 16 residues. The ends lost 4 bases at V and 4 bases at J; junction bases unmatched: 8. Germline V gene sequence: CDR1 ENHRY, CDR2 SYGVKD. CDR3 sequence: CAISAIQAGGYNEQFF. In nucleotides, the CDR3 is TGTGCCATCAGTGCCATACAAGCGGGAGGATACAATGAGCAGTTCTTC.

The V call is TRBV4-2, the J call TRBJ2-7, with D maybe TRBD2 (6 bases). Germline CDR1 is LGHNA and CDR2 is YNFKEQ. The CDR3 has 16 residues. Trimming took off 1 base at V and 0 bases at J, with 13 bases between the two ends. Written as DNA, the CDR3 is TGTGCCAGCAGCCAAGTTTCCGGGGGAACCTCCTACGAGCAGTACTTC. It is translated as CASSQVSGGTSYEQYF.

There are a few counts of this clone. The CDR3 region has the DNA TGTGCCAGCAGCTTAAGCGAGCAGTACTTC. Its translation is CASSLSEQYF. The chain couples TRBV5-8 to TRBJ2-7; no definite D call. This CDR3 comprises 10 residues. V gave up 2 bases and J gave up 6 bases, with 3 bases separating them. The V gene's germline CDR1 is SGHTS and CDR2 YDEGEE.

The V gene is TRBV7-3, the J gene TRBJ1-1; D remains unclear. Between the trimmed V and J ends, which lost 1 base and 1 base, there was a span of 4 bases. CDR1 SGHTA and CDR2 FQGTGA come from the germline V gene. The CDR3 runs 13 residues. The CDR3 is CASSLMGNTEAFF. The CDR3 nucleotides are TGTGCCAGCAGCTTAATGGGGAACACTGAAGCTTTCTTT.